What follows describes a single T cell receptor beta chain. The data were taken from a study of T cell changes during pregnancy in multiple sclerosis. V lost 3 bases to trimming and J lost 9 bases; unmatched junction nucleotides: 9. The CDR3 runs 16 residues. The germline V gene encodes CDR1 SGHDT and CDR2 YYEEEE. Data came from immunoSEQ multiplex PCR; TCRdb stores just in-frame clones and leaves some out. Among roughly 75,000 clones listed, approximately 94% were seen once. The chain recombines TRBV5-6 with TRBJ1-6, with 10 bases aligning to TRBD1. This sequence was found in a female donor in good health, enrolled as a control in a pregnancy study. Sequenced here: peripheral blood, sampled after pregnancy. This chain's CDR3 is CASSWETGGAASPLHF. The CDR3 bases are TGTGCCAGCAGCTGGGAGACAGGGGGCGCCGCTTCACCCCTCCACTTT.